The 32 T cell receptor beta chains in this list originate from one sample, sequenced in a study of blood T cell repertoires in COVID-19. Data came from immunoSEQ multiplex PCR; TCRdb stores just in-frame clones and leaves some out. Among 97,000 or so clones, approximately 82% were seen once, and the ten largest hold around 9.3%. The sample was peripheral blood. Every receptor here comes from a man between 70 and 80 years old with acute or convalescent COVID-19.

This clone was picked up one time. The chain couples TRBV7-8 to TRBJ2-2; TRBD2 agrees at 7 bases. Per germline, CDR1 SGHVS and CDR2 FQNEAQ. V shed 4 bases and J 3 bases; nucleotides not matched to a gene: 5. The CDR3 covers 15 residues. This chain's CDR3 is CASSSRRGDTGELFF. The CDR3 DNA is TGTGCCAGCAGCTCCCGCCGGGGGGACACCGGGGAGCTGTTTTTT.

This rearrangement joins TRBV29-1 to TRBJ1-1; 7 bases agree with TRBD1. Losses at the gene ends were 6 bases for V and 4 bases for J; bases not matched to a gene: 5. Germline assignment: CDR1 SQVTM and CDR2 ANQGSEA. The CDR3 length is 12 residues. As DNA, the CDR3 is TGCAGCGTACAGGGGCCCTCCACTGAAGCTTTCTTT. Amino acid sequence: CSVQGPSTEAFF. Full variable domain (outside the CDR3, taken from reference TRBV29-1 and TRBJ1-1): SAVISQKPSRDICQRGTSLTIQCQVDSQVTMMFWYRQQPGQSLTLIATANQGSEATYESGFVIDKFPISRPNLTFSTLTVSNMSPEDSSIYLCSVQGPSTEAFFGQGTRLTVV.

This clone appeared a few times. This chain uses TRBV5-1 with TRBJ1-4; TRBD1 agrees at 7 bases. The CDR3 extends over 16 amino acids. V was pared by 4 bases and J by 4 bases, with 10 bases of the junction left unmatched. Per germline, CDR1 SGHRS and CDR2 YFSETQ. The CDR3 coding sequence is TGCGCCAGCAGCCCCCCAGGGGGTTCCTTTAATGAAAAACTGTTTTTT. Translating it yields CASSPPGGSFNEKLFF.

The chain carries TRBV28 and TRBJ1-5; tentative D call: TRBD1 (6 bases). Germline V CDR1 and CDR2: MDHEN, SYDVKM. Trimming took 6 bases from V and 3 from J, leaving 9 bases between them. This CDR3 has 13 amino acids. The DNA of the CDR3 is TGTGCCAGCAGGGACAGCCTCAATCAGCCCCAGCATTTT. It encodes CASRDSLNQPQHF. Full variable domain (rest looked up from reference TRBV28 and TRBJ1-5): DVKVTQSSRYLVKRTGEKVFLECVQDMDHENMFWYRQDPGLGLRLIYFSYDVKMKEKGDIPEGYSVSREKKERFSLILESASTNQTSMYLCASRDSLNQPQHFGDGTRLSIL.

This rearrangement joins TRBV30 to TRBJ2-1; 7 bases fit TRBD2. Per the germline V gene, CDR1 is GTSNPN and CDR2 is SVGIG (reference sequence). The junction had 5 bases not matched to a gene; V was cut back by 5 bases and J by 7 bases. The CDR3 runs to 12 residues. For the CDR3, the DNA is TGTGCCTGGGCGGGAGTTGGAAATGAGCAGTTCTTC. This sequence encodes CAWAGVGNEQFF. Full variable domain (rest looked up from reference TRBV30 and TRBJ2-1): SQTIHQWPATLVQPVGSPLSLECTVEGTSNPNLYWYRQAAGRGLQLLFYSVGIGQISSEVPQNLSASRPQDRQFILSSKKLLLSDSGFYLCAWAGVGNEQFFGPGTRLTVL.

This sequence joins TRBV25-1 and TRBJ2-5, with a possible D match to TRBD1 (5 bases). CDR1 and CDR2 (germline): MGHDK, SYGVNS. CDR3 length equals 14 residues. Trimming cost V 1 base and J 5 bases, with 11 bases left between them. DNA for the CDR3: TGTGCCAGCAGTGAATTAGGGGCTGCGGAGACCCAGTACTTC. Protein sequence: CASSELGAAETQYF.

The chain links TRBV27 to TRBJ2-5; 7 positions agree with TRBD2. Germline V gene sequence: CDR1 MNHEY, CDR2 SMNVEV (reference sequence). Trimming at V came to 6 bases and at J to 5 bases, leaving 9 bases not matched to a gene. The CDR3 contains 14 residues. This CDR3 reads CASRRTSGVETQYF. The CDR3 DNA is TGTGCCAGCAGACGGACTAGTGGGGTTGAGACCCAGTACTTC.

The chain has TRBV7-2 and TRBJ1-5; 7 bases are shared with TRBD1. Germline CDR1 reads SGHTA; CDR2 reads FQGNSA. This CDR3 spans 16 amino acids. Unmatched junction bases numbered 4, after V lost 1 base and J lost 1 base. The CDR3 loop is CASSLVEGASNQPQHF. CDR3 DNA sequence: TGTGCCAGCAGCTTAGTTGAGGGGGCGAGCAATCAGCCCCAGCATTTT.

The CDR3 coding sequence is TGTGCCAGCCCACGGTCACAGGCGACCACGGAGACCCAGTACTTC. Translation: CASPRSQATTETQYF. This sequence joins TRBV5-8 and TRBJ2-5; possibly TRBD1 for D (5 bases). With 7 bases removed from V and 5 bases from J, the gap between germline ends came to 21 bases. CDR1 is SGHTS and CDR2 is YDEGEE in the germline V gene. The CDR3 contains 15 residues. The full variable domain, completed using reference TRBV5-8 and TRBJ2-5, is EAGVTQSPTHLIKTRGQQATLRCSPISGHTSVYWYQQALGLGLQFLLWYDEGEERNRGNFPPRFSGRQFPNYSSELNVNALELEDSALYLCASPRSQATTETQYFGPGTRLLVL.

This clone showed up just once. The chain employs TRBV5-1 and TRBJ2-7, with D perhaps matching TRBD2 (5 bases). Trimming shortened V by 0 bases and J by 3 bases, and 13 bases separated the two germline ends. This CDR3 contains 15 residues. Per the germline V gene, CDR1 is SGHRS and CDR2 is YFSETQ. In DNA, the CDR3 is TGCGCCAGCAGCTTGGAACCGGGGAAAAACTACGAGCAGTACTTC. Amino acids: CASSLEPGKNYEQYF.

The CDR3 DNA sequence: TGTGCCAGCCGTGCTTTGGGACTAGCCACAGATACGCAGTATTTT. As protein: CASRALGLATDTQYF. V and J are TRBV2 and TRBJ2-3; 9 positions agree with TRBD2. The trim removed 8 bases at V and 2 bases at J, leaving 8 bases unmatched. This CDR3 spans 15 amino acids. Looked up from germline, CDR1 is SNHLY and CDR2 is FYNNEI.

This clone was seen a few times. CDR3 residues: CASREPGQSVGYTF. The CDR3 region has the DNA TGTGCCAGCAGGGAACCGGGACAATCCGTTGGCTACACCTTC. The gene calls are TRBV9 and TRBJ1-2, with D possibly TRBD1 on 6 matching bases. This CDR3 contains 14 residues. CDR1 is SGDLS, CDR2 YYNGEE, per germline. V lost 5 bases and J 7 bases, leaving 18 bases between the germline ends.

Only one count was recorded for this clone. V is TRBV7-9 and J is TRBJ2-6, with 12 bases matching TRBD2. The length of the CDR3 is 17 residues. Germline V gene lookup returns CDR1 SEHNR and CDR2 FQNEAQ (reference sequence). After removal of 7 bases from V and 4 bases from J, the junction contained 8 bases not matched to a gene. The DNA for the CDR3 is TGTGCCAGCACCCTAGCGGGGGGGCCCTCAGGGGCCAACGTCCTGACTTTC. It translates to CASTLAGGPSGANVLTF.

The gene calls are TRBV7-6 and TRBJ1-1, with TRBD1 identical over 7 bases. Germline CDR1 and CDR2: SGHVS and FNYEAQ. The junction had 10 bases not matched to a gene; V was cut back by 4 bases and J by 5 bases. The CDR3 spans 15 residues. The CDR3 sequence is CASSSGTDQGTEAFF. The CDR3 nucleotides are TGTGCCAGCAGCTCCGGGACAGACCAGGGGACTGAAGCTTTCTTT.

The rearrangement joins TRBV27 to TRBJ1-4, with a tentative D call TRBD1 (6 bases). V lost 2 bases to trimming and J lost 1 base, with 8 bases between them. This CDR3 has 15 amino acids. In germline, CDR1 is MNHEY, CDR2 SMNVEV (reference sequence). The CDR3 loop is CASSLLGQTNEKLFF. CDR3 coding DNA: TGTGCCAGCAGTTTACTGGGACAAACTAATGAAAAACTGTTTTTT.

The chain combines TRBV28 with TRBJ2-1; TRBD1 might be the D (6 bases). The CDR3 is 15 residues long. The germline CDR1 and CDR2 sequences are MDHEN and SYDVKM. The ends were cut back, 1 base at V and 3 bases at J, with 10 bases in the middle. CDR3 nucleotides: TGTGCCAGCAGTTTATCAGGGGTCGTCTACAATGAGCAGTTCTTC. Translation gives CASSLSGVVYNEQFF. Combining the CDR3 with reference TRBV28 and TRBJ2-1 gives the whole variable domain DVKVTQSSRYLVKRTGEKVFLECVQDMDHENMFWYRQDPGLGLRLIYFSYDVKMKEKGDIPEGYSVSREKKERFSLILESASTNQTSMYLCASSLSGVVYNEQFFGPGTRLTVL.

The chain carries TRBV5-1 and TRBJ2-5; 7 nucleotides match TRBD2. The V segment lost 4 bases and the J segment 5 bases; nucleotides outside the gene matches: 11. The CDR3 is 15 residues long. Germline V lookup: CDR1 SGHRS, CDR2 YFSETQ. The CDR3, as DNA: TGCGCCAGCAGCCGTTTGACTGCCGGGGGGGAGACCCAGTACTTC. Residues: CASSRLTAGGETQYF.

The chain is built from TRBV19 and TRBJ2-3; no clear D. Germline assignment: CDR1 LNHDA and CDR2 SQIVND (reference sequence). The CDR3 sequence is 13 residues long. V lost 3 bases and J lost 4, with 8 bases in between. CDR3 sequence reads: CASSIRGPDTQYF. Written as DNA, the CDR3 is TGTGCCAGTAGTATCCGTGGCCCAGATACGCAGTATTTT.

V and J are TRBV20-1 and TRBJ2-7, with D possibly being TRBD2 (5 bases). V dropped 7 bases and J dropped 7 bases, with 14 bases sitting between them. CDR1 DFQATT and CDR2 SNEGSKA come from the germline V gene (reference sequence). This CDR3 contains 11 residues. As DNA, the CDR3 is TGCAGTGTGAGACGGGAATCAGAGCAGTACTTC. As protein: CSVRRESEQYF.

The chain recombines TRBV9 with TRBJ2-1, with TRBD2 matching over 10 bases. Trimming took 2 bases from V and 3 from J; bases not matched to a gene: 2. Germline V gene sequence: CDR1 SGDLS, CDR2 YYNGEE. This CDR3 is built from 15 residues. The CDR3 DNA follows: TGTGCCAGCAGCGTTAGCGGGGGGAACTACAATGAGCAGTTCTTC. Translated, it gives CASSVSGGNYNEQFF. The entire variable domain, with the rest obtained from reference TRBV9 and TRBJ2-1, is as follows: DSGVTQTPKHLITATGQRVTLRCSPRSGDLSVYWYQQSLDQGLQFLIQYYNGEERAKGNILERFSAQQFPDLHSELNLSSLELGDSALYFCASSVSGGNYNEQFFGPGTRLTVL.

This clone was observed once. The rearrangement links TRBV4-2 to TRBJ2-1; 9 bases are a match to TRBD1. The V and J ends lost 1 base and 4 bases, in that order; junction bases with no gene match: 14. The CDR3 length is 19 residues. Germline V CDR1 and CDR2: LGHNA, YNFKEQ. This CDR3 reads CASSQALGTPGQGYNEQFF. The CDR3 bases are TGTGCCAGCAGCCAAGCCCTCGGTACCCCGGGACAGGGTTACAATGAGCAGTTCTTC.

The J gene is TRBJ2-7, the V gene TRBV15, with 8 bases fitting TRBD1. CDR3 length: 15 residues. With V trimmed by 1 base and J by 2 bases, 4 bases remained unmatched. Germline values: CDR1 LNHNV, CDR2 YYDKDF (reference sequence). CDR3 DNA sequence: TGTGCCACCAGCAGAGTGCAACAGGGGGCCTACGAGCAGTACTTC. It encodes CATSRVQQGAYEQYF. Filled out from reference TRBV15 and TRBJ2-7, the complete variable domain reads DAMVIQNPRYQVTQFGKPVTLSCSQTLNHNVMYWYQQKSSQAPKLLFHYYDKDFNNEADTPDNFQSRRPNTSFCFLDIRSPGLGDTAMYLCATSRVQQGAYEQYFGPGTRLTVT.

The chain has TRBV18 and TRBJ2-3; D unresolved. Germline V CDR1 and CDR2: KGHSH, LQKENI. Trimming pared 4 bases from V and 2 bases from J, leaving 28 bases between. The CDR3 sequence is 20 residues long. The chain's CDR3 is CASSLKLSRPSHSHTDTQYF. The CDR3 DNA reads as TGTGCCAGCTCACTAAAGCTCTCGCGTCCTAGTCACTCCCACACAGATACGCAGTATTTT.

The rearrangement links TRBV5-1 to TRBJ1-1; a weak D match, TRBD1 (5 bases). The ends were cut back, 0 bases at V and 2 bases at J, with 11 bases in the middle. CDR3 length: 15 residues. Germline values: CDR1 SGHRS, CDR2 YFSETQ. The CDR3 DNA is TGCGCCAGCAGCTTGGCAGGGTGGGAAAACACTGAAGCTTTCTTT. It specifies CASSLAGWENTEAFF.

This chain connects TRBV19 to TRBJ1-3; D gene unclear. The CDR3 extends over 16 amino acids. Germline CDR1 is LNHDA and CDR2 is SQIVND (reference sequence). V lost 3 bases to trimming and J lost 0 bases, with 12 bases between them. This chain's CDR3 is CASSILDWSSGNTIYF. The DNA for the CDR3 is TGTGCCAGTAGTATTCTTGACTGGAGCTCTGGAAACACCATATATTTT. Using reference TRBV19 and TRBJ1-3 for the parts outside the CDR3, the full variable domain is DGGITQSPKYLFRKEGQNVTLSCEQNLNHDAMYWYRQDPGQGLRLIYYSQIVNDFQKGDIAEGYSVSREKKESFPLTVTSAQKNPTAFYLCASSILDWSSGNTIYFGEGSWLTVV.

This clone was picked up a small number of times. The chain carries TRBV6-5 and TRBJ1-2; perhaps TRBD1 as D (5 bases). Trimming took off 6 bases at V and 2 bases at J, with 10 bases between the two ends. The CDR3 has 13 residues. Germline V gene sequence: CDR1 MNHEY, CDR2 SVGAGI. The CDR3 DNA is TGTGCCAGCAGCATGACAGCCAACTATGGCTACACCTTC. Protein product: CASSMTANYGYTF.

As regards this clone: One junction end disagrees with the germline gene, perhaps due to a read error. The chain uses TRBV7-7 and TRBJ2-1; D may be TRBD1 (7 bases). The germline V gene has CDR1 SSHAT and CDR2 FNYEAQ (reference sequence). The CDR3 covers 14 residues. The CDR3 region is CASSASSGGGRQFF. In nucleotides, the CDR3 is TGTGCTAGCAGCGCCTCATCAGGGGGAGGTAGGCAGTTCTTC.

The genes are TRBV6-6 and TRBJ1-6; 7 nucleotides agree with TRBD1. Germline CDR1 MNHNY, CDR2 SVGAGI (reference sequence). The CDR3 has 14 residues. Germline trimming cut 10 bases from V and 4 bases from J; bases unmatched to any gene: 7. The chain's CDR3 is CAINRDRYNSPLHF. CDR3 in DNA: TGTGCCATCAACCGGGACAGATATAATTCACCCCTCCACTTT.

The rearrangement uses TRBV5-1 and TRBJ1-5; D remains ambiguous. CDR3 length: 12 residues. The V end was cut by 0 bases, the J end by 9 bases, with 7 bases between. Germline assignment: CDR1 SGHRS and CDR2 YFSETQ. The CDR3 region has the DNA TGCGCCAGCAGCTTGGGACACGGGCCCCAGCATTTT. This translates into CASSLGHGPQHF.

The J gene is TRBJ1-1, the V gene TRBV6-5, with a weak D call TRBD1 (5 bases). Germline V lookup: CDR1 MNHEY, CDR2 SVGAGI. CDR3 length equals 11 residues. V was shortened by 10 bases and J by 4 bases, with 10 bases between the two germline ends. The chain's CDR3 is CATQGVTEAFF. The DNA of the CDR3 is TGTGCCACCCAAGGGGTCACTGAAGCTTTCTTT.

The V call is TRBV14, the J call TRBJ2-1, with 12 bases aligning to TRBD2. The junction had 8 bases not matched to a gene; V was cut back by 2 bases and J by 6 bases. Looked up from germline, CDR1 is SGHDN and CDR2 is FVKESK. This CDR3 has 17 amino acids. This CDR3 is CASSQRLAGGIGNEQFF. The CDR3 DNA sequence: TGTGCCAGCAGCCAAAGGCTAGCGGGAGGGATCGGCAATGAGCAGTTCTTC.

The chain joins TRBV19 to TRBJ2-7; TRBD1 matches at 8 bases. The CDR3 is 13 amino acids. J gave up 3 bases and V 7 bases, and 5 bases lay outside the gene matches. Germline V gene sequence: CDR1 LNHDA, CDR2 SQIVND (reference sequence). CDR3 DNA: TGTGCCAGTAATGGACAGGGAAACTACGAGCAGTACTTC. Protein sequence: CASNGQGNYEQYF.